This TCR beta chain derives from a study of blood T cells in healthy people across ages. Study results and caveats: Whereas aged donors had fewer naive CD4+ cells, long-lived donors had more of them and higher diversity.

This clonotype was counted many times. Its antigen is currently unknown. Alongside a J-beta primer mix, a sample-barcoded 5' primer served in a second PCR lasting about 7 to 12 cycles. Via MiXCR, TCRdb re-called the 5' RACE reads, giving one row per CDR3 protein. Of 700,000 to 950,000 distinct CDR3 sequences listed, roughly 43% are singletons. CDR3 size: 11 residues. V lost 3 bases and J 5 bases, leaving 3 bases between the germline ends. The germline V gene encodes CDR1 SGHTA and CDR2 FQGNSA. The sequence derives from a woman in her sixties or seventies in good health. The chain has TRBV7-2 and TRBJ2-3, with D unclear. The sequenced sample was blood. CDR3 protein: CASSFQDTQYF. CDR3 DNA sequence: TGTGCCAGCAGCTTTCAAGATACGCAGTATTTT.